A single sample gave rise to the 4 T cell receptor beta chains below, sequenced in a study of shared clonotypes between healthy human individuals (dated by TCRdb to the early 2020s). The protocol used for the library was the immunoSEQ multiplex PCR assay. TCRdb took this table from immuneACCESS and kept in-frame rearrangements with V and J called. Such tables lack part of the clones; where checked against another copy, unresolved V genes explain under half of the gap, and the rest is unexplained. This sample gives about 990,000 clones in total; around 82% of them show up just once. The top ten clones comprise under 0.8% of the sample. Specimen: memory CD4+ T cells from PBMCs. The label giving this sample's cell subset or site can be read as: CD45RA-negative fraction. Receptors originate from a man younger than 35 in good health. Some clones in this sample may be carry-over from other donors' samples.

The genes are TRBV5-1 and TRBJ2-3, with TRBD2 matching over 14 bases. The V segment lost 3 bases and the J segment 6 bases; nucleotides outside the gene matches: 6. Germline V gene sequence: CDR1 SGHRS, CDR2 YFSETQ. CDR3 size: 16 residues. The CDR3 coding sequence is TGCGCCAGCAGCTCAGATAGACTAGCGGGAGGGGATACGCAGTATTTT. Its protein is CASSSDRLAGGDTQYF.

J is TRBJ2-7 and V is TRBV10-3; the match to TRBD2 covers 10 bases. CDR3 size: 16 residues. With V trimmed by 0 bases and J by 0 bases, 2 bases remained unmatched. Germline lookup yields CDR1 ENHRY and CDR2 SYGVKD. The CDR3: CAISESGLAASYEQYF. The CDR3 DNA reads TGTGCCATCAGTGAGTCAGGACTAGCGGCCTCCTACGAGCAGTACTTC.

This chain links TRBV18 with TRBJ1-5; D is possibly TRBD1 (6 bases). V gave up 3 bases and J gave up 7 bases, with 16 bases separating them. This CDR3 comprises 15 residues. The germline V gene has CDR1 KGHSH and CDR2 LQKENI. DNA of the CDR3: TGTGCCAGCTCACCGCAAGGGGGGCCAGACCAGCCCCAGCATTTT. Its translation is CASSPQGGPDQPQHF.

The CDR3 here is CASRGQSVNTDTQYF. The CDR3 region has the DNA TGTGCCAGCAGAGGACAGTCAGTGAACACAGATACGCAGTATTTT. The chain is built from TRBV6-6 and TRBJ2-3; a weak D match, TRBD1 (6 bases). Trimming removed 6 bases at V and 2 bases at J, with 15 bases between. The germline V gene has CDR1 MNHNY and CDR2 SVGAGI (reference sequence). The CDR3 is 15 residues long.